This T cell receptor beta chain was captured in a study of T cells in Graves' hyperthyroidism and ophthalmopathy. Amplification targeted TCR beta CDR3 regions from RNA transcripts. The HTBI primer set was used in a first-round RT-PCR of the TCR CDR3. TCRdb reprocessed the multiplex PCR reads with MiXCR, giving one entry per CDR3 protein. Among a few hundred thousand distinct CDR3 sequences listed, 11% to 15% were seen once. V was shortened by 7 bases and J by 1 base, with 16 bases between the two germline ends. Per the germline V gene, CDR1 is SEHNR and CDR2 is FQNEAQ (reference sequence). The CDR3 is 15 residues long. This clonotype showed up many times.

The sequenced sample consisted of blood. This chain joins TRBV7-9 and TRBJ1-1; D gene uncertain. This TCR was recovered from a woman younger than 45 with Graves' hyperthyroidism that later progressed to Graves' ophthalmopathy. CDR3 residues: CASTLEGGRNTEAFF. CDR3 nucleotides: TGTGCCAGCACCCTGGAGGGAGGAAGGAACACTGAAGCTTTCTTT.